Described below is a single T cell receptor beta chain sequence and its context. Its matching antigen is unknown. This CDR3 contains 13 residues. The V end lost 5 bases, the J end lost 2 bases, and 10 bases lay between the germline ends. This entry belongs to a study of early T cells in non-severe SARS-CoV-2 infection. Study-wide background: The sequenced material was bulk RNA from unsorted whole blood, and its chains were unpaired. Study observations and caveats: The matching step, a VDJdb search, favored anti-spike CD8 responses and missed private and CD4 specificities.

Unique molecular identifiers were affixed to single, distinct cDNA molecules. TCRdb reprocessed the 5' RACE reads via MiXCR and lists one record per CDR3 protein. The data show around 50,000 distinct CDR3 sequences, approximately 10% seen once. The J gene is TRBJ2-7, the V gene TRBV12-3 or TRBV12-4; D may be TRBD1 or TRBD2 (5 bases each). The clonotype was recovered from an adult who was a healthcare worker with PCR-confirmed SARS-CoV-2 infection or an uninfected control (not recorded which). Sequencing was done on a sample of whole blood. CDR3 protein: CASSRDLTYEQYF. DNA for the CDR3: TGTGCCAGCAGTAGGGACCTCACCTACGAGCAGTACTTC.